In its sample, the clone carrying this T cell receptor (beta chain) was seen a few times. Antigen specificity is unknown. Trimming took off 6 bases at V and 1 base at J, with 10 bases between the two ends. Germline V lookup: CDR1 MNHEY, CDR2 SVGEGT. CDR3 size: 13 residues. Full-length variable regions came from constant-region reverse primers plus semi-nested Nested Universal Primer A PCR. TCRdb processed the 5' RACE reads anew with MiXCR; each CDR3 protein has one entry. Among about 62,000 distinct CDR3 sequences listed, more than 25% were seen once. Study conclusions and caveats: Greatest tumor Treg TCR overlap was with tumor naive CD4+ cells. In terms of TCR gene usage, tumor memory CD4+ T cells clustered together with blood and lymph node memory CD4+ cells, as well as with lymph node naive CD4+ cells.

The chain is built from TRBV6-2 or TRBV6-3 and TRBJ2-7; no firm D call. Specimen: tumor-infiltrating naive CD4+ T cells sorted from the breast tumor. Subset specified: naive CD4+ T cells, CD4+CD45RA+CD25-. The clonotype comes from a female donor with breast cancer. CDR3 loop: CASRESTSYEQYF. CDR3 DNA: TGTGCCAGCAGGGAGTCCACATCCTACGAGCAGTACTTC.